These 28 T cell receptor beta chains share one sample of origin, sequenced in a study of shared clonotypes between healthy human individuals. Assay: immunoSEQ multiplex PCR; the TCRdb copy retains only in-frame clones and omits some. The sample holds about 1.1 million clones, 60% to 85% seen once. Sequenced: memory CD4+ T cells from PBMCs. Subset: CD45RA-negative fraction. The receptors originated from a young man in good health. Some clones in this sample may be carry-over from other donors' samples.

The J gene is TRBJ2-1, the V gene TRBV2; 11 bases are shared with TRBD2. The CDR3 totals 15 residues. The trim removed 6 bases at V and 4 bases at J, leaving 5 bases unmatched. Germline CDR1 is SNHLY and CDR2 is FYNNEI. The CDR3 loop reads CASRAGTSGYNEQFF. CDR3 DNA: TGTGCCAGCAGGGCCGGGACTAGCGGTTACAATGAGCAGTTCTTC.

The rearrangement uses TRBV4-3 and TRBJ2-7; 7 bases are a match to TRBD2. The V and J ends lost 4 bases and 7 bases, in that order; junction bases with no gene match: 13. The CDR3 sequence is 15 residues long. Germline CDR1 reads LGHNA; CDR2 reads YSLEER. The CDR3 sequence is CASSPSPSGGKEQYF. The CDR3 nucleotides are TGCGCCAGCAGCCCCTCTCCGTCGGGAGGTAAAGAGCAGTACTTC.

The chain joins TRBV6-1 to TRBJ1-4, with D possibly matching TRBD1 (5 bases). The CDR3 is 15 amino acids. Deletions cut 7 bases from V and 7 bases from J, with 19 bases between. Germline assignment: CDR1 MNHNS and CDR2 SASEGT. CDR3 protein: CASTPPGLPSEKLFF. CDR3 nucleotides: TGTGCCAGCACTCCTCCGGGGCTTCCGAGTGAAAAACTGTTTTTT.

This chain's CDR3 is CASSSINGNQPQHF. DNA of the CDR3: TGTGCCAGCAGTTCGATAAATGGCAATCAGCCCCAGCATTTT. This chain links TRBV6-6 with TRBJ1-5; D unclear. V lost 4 bases and J 2 bases, leaving 9 bases between the germline ends. CDR3 length: 14 residues. The germline V gene encodes CDR1 MNHNY and CDR2 SVGAGI (reference sequence).

This clone appeared a single time. This chain joins TRBV4-1 and TRBJ2-5, with 12 positions matching TRBD2. This CDR3 is 15 amino acids long. Trimming at V came to 3 bases and at J to 5 bases, leaving 4 bases not matched to a gene. The germline CDR1 and CDR2 sequences are MGHRA and YSYEKL. The CDR3 bases are TGCGCCAGCAGCCACCCAGGGACTAGCGGGGAGACCCAGTACTTC. The encoded protein is CASSHPGTSGETQYF.

The rearrangement joins TRBV28 to TRBJ2-7; 7 nucleotides align to TRBD1. Germline loops: CDR1 MDHEN, CDR2 SYDVKM. The CDR3 is 15 amino acids. V lost 3 bases to trimming and J lost 6 bases; unmatched junction nucleotides: 11. CDR3 residues: CASSLTGTGRGEQYF. Written as DNA, the CDR3 is TGTGCCAGCAGTTTGACAGGGACGGGGAGAGGCGAGCAGTACTTC.

The genes are TRBV6-6 and TRBJ2-5; TRBD1 aligns across 8 bases. V was pared by 2 bases and J by 5 bases, with 10 bases of the junction left unmatched. The CDR3 runs 16 residues. CDR1 and CDR2 (germline): MNHNY, SVGAGI (reference sequence). In DNA, the CDR3 is TGTGCCAGCAGTTACCCCCAGGGGGCGCCCCGGGAGACCCAGTACTTC. It is translated as CASSYPQGAPRETQYF.

On this clone: At one boundary the junction diverges from the germline segment, which might be a read error. J is TRBJ2-2 and V is TRBV30; D gene uncertain. From germline, CDR1 is GTSNPN and CDR2 SVGIG (reference sequence). CDR3 size: 15 residues. CDR3 in DNA: TGTGCCTGGAGTGTAAAACCCCGGTACACCTGGGAGCTGTTTTTT. Protein sequence: CAWSVKPRYTWELFF.

The V and J genes are TRBV2 and TRBJ2-1; possible D gene TRBD2, 6 bases. V lost 7 bases to trimming and J lost 7 bases, with 20 bases between them. This CDR3 spans 15 amino acids. The germline V gene encodes CDR1 SNHLY and CDR2 FYNNEI. For the CDR3, the DNA is TGTGCCAGCACCCTCTACGGGCCGGGGAGGAATGAGCAGTTCTTC. It yields the protein CASTLYGPGRNEQFF.

This chain uses TRBV9 with TRBJ2-7, with 9 positions matching TRBD1. The V segment lost 1 base and the J segment 3 bases; nucleotides outside the gene matches: 2. The CDR3 runs to 14 residues. Germline V gene lookup returns CDR1 SGDLS and CDR2 YYNGEE. The CDR3 DNA follows: TGTGCCAGCAGCGTAACGGGACAGGGCTACGAGCAGTACTTC. This sequence encodes CASSVTGQGYEQYF. Full variable domain (rest looked up from reference TRBV9 and TRBJ2-7): DSGVTQTPKHLITATGQRVTLRCSPRSGDLSVYWYQQSLDQGLQFLIQYYNGEERAKGNILERFSAQQFPDLHSELNLSSLELGDSALYFCASSVTGQGYEQYFGPGTRLTVT.

For this clone: Distinct nucleotide sequences in the sample also encode this CDR3. This chain connects TRBV6-5 to TRBJ1-5; 7 bases line up with TRBD1. This CDR3 has 15 amino acids. Trimming removed 2 bases from V and 2 bases from J; junction bases left unmatched: 3. Germline V gene lookup returns CDR1 MNHEY and CDR2 SVGAGI. CDR3 coding DNA: TGTGCCAGCAGTTACCGACAGGGCGGCAATCAGCCCCAGCATTTT. Translation gives CASSYRQGGNQPQHF.

About this clone: Compared with germline, one end of the junction differs, possibly owing to a read error. The V and J genes are TRBV12-5 and TRBJ2-2, with D uncertain. This CDR3 has 13 residues. The germline V gene encodes CDR1 LGHNT and CDR2 FRNRAP. As DNA, the CDR3 is TGTGCTAGTGGCTTGGACCCAGGCGGGGAGCTGTTTTTT. Translated, it gives CASGLDPGGELFF.

The CDR3 DNA follows: TGCGCCAGCACCCTGGGGAGCGGCTACAATGAGCAGTTCTTC. Translated: CASTLGSGYNEQFF. The chain carries TRBV10-2 and TRBJ2-1, with D perhaps matching TRBD2 (5 bases). Deletions cut 7 bases from V and 3 bases from J, with 13 bases between. The CDR3 is made up of 14 amino acids. The germline V gene encodes CDR1 WSHSY and CDR2 SAAADI.

The rearrangement links TRBV5-1 to TRBJ2-2; no reliable D call. The CDR3 is made up of 14 amino acids. The V end lost 7 bases, the J end lost 0 bases, and 10 bases lay between the germline ends. In germline, CDR1 is SGHRS, CDR2 YFSETQ. The CDR3 region is CASLGGPNTGELFF. CDR3 in DNA: TGCGCCAGCCTCGGCGGTCCGAACACCGGGGAGCTGTTTTTT. The full variable domain, rest sourced from reference TRBV5-1 and TRBJ2-2, is KAGVTQTPRYLIKTRGQQVTLSCSPISGHRSVSWYQQTPGQGLQFLFEYFSETQRNKGNFPGRFSGRQFSNSRSEMNVSTLELGDSALYLCASLGGPNTGELFFGEGSRLTVL.

This clone was seen once. The chain is built from TRBV28 and TRBJ1-1; possible D gene TRBD1, 6 bases. In germline, CDR1 is MDHEN, CDR2 SYDVKM. Trimming took 4 bases from V and 1 from J, leaving 10 bases between them. The CDR3 runs to 14 residues. CDR3 residues: CASSSGASNTEAFF. For the CDR3, the DNA is TGTGCCAGCAGTTCAGGGGCCTCGAACACTGAAGCTTTCTTT.

J is TRBJ1-2 and V is TRBV2; 8 bases align to TRBD1. Per the germline V gene, CDR1 is SNHLY and CDR2 is FYNNEI. The CDR3 totals 12 residues. V dropped 4 bases and J dropped 8; count of bases not matched to a gene: 3. The CDR3 protein is CASSGQGNGYTF. DNA for the CDR3: TGTGCCAGCAGTGGACAGGGGAACGGCTACACCTTC.

The chain couples TRBV11-2 to TRBJ2-1; D call uncertain. Germline CDR1 reads SGHAT; CDR2 reads FQNNGV. This CDR3 comprises 13 residues. V lost 0 bases and J lost 11, with 11 bases in between. Here the CDR3 reads CASSLDASTKQFF. As DNA, the CDR3 is TGTGCCAGCAGCTTAGATGCCAGCACAAAGCAGTTCTTC.

The rearrangement uses TRBV6-1 and TRBJ1-4, with no clear D. V lost 3 bases and J lost 2, with 16 bases in between. The V gene's germline CDR1 is MNHNS and CDR2 SASEGT. The CDR3 is made up of 17 amino acids. The CDR3 loop reads CASSETRYRLTNEKLFF. The CDR3, as DNA: TGTGCCAGCAGTGAGACTCGTTACAGATTGACTAATGAAAAACTGTTTTTT.

The chain couples TRBV10-3 to TRBJ1-5, with a weak D call TRBD1 (6 bases). Germline values: CDR1 ENHRY, CDR2 SYGVKD. Trimming took 11 bases from V and 7 from J, leaving 18 bases between them. The CDR3 is 13 residues long. The CDR3 DNA sequence: TGTGCCTCCTGCGGGACAACTAACCAGCCCCAGCATTTT. Its protein is CASCGTTNQPQHF.

V usage is TRBV7-2 and J usage is TRBJ2-7, with D perhaps TRBD2 (6 bases). Germline loops: CDR1 SGHTA, CDR2 FQGNSA. V was pared by 0 bases and J by 0 bases, with 9 bases between. This CDR3 spans 15 amino acids. The CDR3 is CASSLALTSSYEQYF. In DNA form, the CDR3 reads TGTGCCAGCAGCTTAGCACTGACTAGCTCCTACGAGCAGTACTTC.

The V gene is TRBV28, the J gene TRBJ1-4, with 7 bases fitting TRBD1. The CDR3 totals 14 residues. Germline V gene lookup returns CDR1 MDHEN and CDR2 SYDVKM. J lost 0 bases, V lost 9 bases, and 4 bases had no gene match. The CDR3 loop is CASRTGATNEKLFF. The CDR3 DNA is TGTGCCAGTCGAACAGGGGCAACTAATGAAAAACTGTTTTTT.

The chain couples TRBV4-1 to TRBJ1-1; D is possibly TRBD1 (6 bases). The CDR3 is 17 amino acids. The germline CDR1 and CDR2 sequences are MGHRA and YSYEKL. V dropped 0 bases and J dropped 0 bases, with 14 bases sitting between them. CDR3 sequence: CASSQEGGRLMNTEAFF. CDR3 nucleotides: TGCGCCAGCAGCCAAGAAGGGGGGCGATTGATGAACACTGAAGCTTTCTTT.

CDR3 nucleotide sequence: TGTGCCAGCAGCCAAGATTCCAGGACAGGGGCGGAAGCTTTCTTT. As protein: CASSQDSRTGAEAFF. The V and J genes are TRBV4-2 and TRBJ1-1; 9 bases map to TRBD1. Germline V CDR1 and CDR2: LGHNA, YNFKEQ. This CDR3 is 15 amino acids long. The V segment lost 0 bases and the J segment 8 bases; nucleotides outside the gene matches: 7.

The rearrangement uses TRBV28 and TRBJ1-1, with D unresolved. V dropped 10 bases and J dropped 0 bases, with 15 bases sitting between them. CDR1 MDHEN and CDR2 SYDVKM come from the germline V gene. The CDR3 contains 14 residues. CDR3 nucleotide sequence: TGTGCCACTATACGCGCGGCCCTGAACACTGAAGCTTTCTTT. It codes for CATIRAALNTEAFF.

This rearrangement joins TRBV7-2 to TRBJ1-2, with TRBD1 matching over 8 bases. Germline trimming cut 1 base from V and 6 bases from J; bases unmatched to any gene: 10. Germline V lookup: CDR1 SGHTA, CDR2 FQGNSA. There are 16 residues in the CDR3. The CDR3 is CASSLVGQGAEDGYTF. Here the CDR3 DNA reads TGTGCCAGCAGCTTAGTAGGGCAGGGGGCAGAGGATGGCTACACCTTC.

The chain uses TRBV4-1 and TRBJ1-1; D gene uncertain. Germline V gene lookup returns CDR1 MGHRA and CDR2 YSYEKL. This CDR3 contains 14 residues. Trimming took off 6 bases at V and 5 bases at J, with 16 bases between the two ends. The DNA of the CDR3 is TGCGCCAGCAGGGGTTTATACAGACGGACTGAAGCTTTCTTT. Its protein is CASRGLYRRTEAFF.

V gene TRBV4-1 combines with J gene TRBJ2-5; possibly TRBD2 for D (5 bases). From germline, CDR1 is MGHRA and CDR2 YSYEKL. CDR3 length: 19 residues. Deletions cut 2 bases from V and 2 bases from J, with 24 bases between. The CDR3 coding sequence is TGCGCCAGCAGCCAACGGGGATATAGCAGTGGTACGGCTCAAGAGACCCAGTACTTC. Residues: CASSQRGYSSGTAQETQYF.

The V and J genes are TRBV6-6 and TRBJ2-7, with 7 positions matching TRBD1. The CDR3 extends over 12 amino acids. Germline CDR1 MNHNY, CDR2 SVGAGI (reference sequence). V was pared by 6 bases and J by 3 bases, with 2 bases of the junction left unmatched. For the CDR3, the DNA is TGTGCCAGCAGCGACAGGGTCTACGAGCAGTACTTC. The encoded protein is CASSDRVYEQYF.